This T cell receptor beta chain came from a study of T cell repertoires in cytomegalovirus infection. Looking at the study overall: It was the public TCR beta signatures that indicated both CMV infection and matching HLA type.

TCRdb re-analysed the reads in MiXCR, keeping a single row per CDR3 protein. The sample holds approximately 990,000 distinct CDR3 sequences, approximately 31% seen once. About this clonotype: The target antigen is unknown.

CDR3 size: 13 residues. Per germline, CDR1 SGHDN and CDR2 FVKESK. Trimming took off 0 bases at V and 7 bases at J, with 10 bases between the two ends. Regarding the study as a whole: Clonotypes of TCR beta that were HLA-C-restricted and CMV-specific dominated the ex vivo response.

The material sequenced was cultured CD8+ T cells from PBMCs, taken from culture after CMV antigen stimulation. This TCR was recovered from a human donor in good health (CMV status not recorded). Some clones in this sample may be carry-over from other donors' samples. This chain uses TRBV14 with TRBJ2-7; D call uncertain. The CDR3 protein is CASSQEHFGEQYV. Here the CDR3 DNA reads TGTGCCAGCAGCCAAGAACACTTCGGGGAGCAGTACGTC.